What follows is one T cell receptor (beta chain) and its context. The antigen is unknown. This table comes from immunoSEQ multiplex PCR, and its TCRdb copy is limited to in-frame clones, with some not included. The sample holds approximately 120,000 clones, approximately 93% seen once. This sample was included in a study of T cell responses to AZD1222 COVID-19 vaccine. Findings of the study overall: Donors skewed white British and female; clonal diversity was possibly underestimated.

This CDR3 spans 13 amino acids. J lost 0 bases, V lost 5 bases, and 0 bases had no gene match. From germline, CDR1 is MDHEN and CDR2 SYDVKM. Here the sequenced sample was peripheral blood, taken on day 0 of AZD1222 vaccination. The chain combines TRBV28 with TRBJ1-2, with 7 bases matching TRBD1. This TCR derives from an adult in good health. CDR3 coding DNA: TGTGCCAGCAGTACAGGGGCTAACTATGGCTACACCTTC. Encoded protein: CASSTGANYGYTF.